This T cell receptor beta chain appears in the sequencing data of a study of blood T cell repertoires in COVID-19. Overall study context: COVID-19 samples from acute and convalescent phases originated in the United States, Italy and Spain. The analysed material was cDNA or gDNA that came from T cells, B-cell-depleted T cells, or PBMCs.

This CDR3 is built from 14 residues. Germline V CDR1 and CDR2: LNHNV, YYDKDF (reference sequence). V shed 3 bases and J 5 bases; nucleotides not matched to a gene: 2. Original methodology: By means of reference gene primer amplification, nucleated cell counts were estimated. Sequenced by immunoSEQ multiplex PCR; TCRdb stores in-frame clones only, minus some. V and J calls and clone size follow that table, whereas D and trimming were derived from the DNA. The table includes about 260,000 clones, 85% detected once. This chain uses TRBV15 with TRBJ2-1; 9 nucleotides line up with TRBD2. The clonotype was recovered from a human donor in a cohort sampled during active COVID-19. Material for sequencing was peripheral blood. CDR3 sequence: CATSSRLADNEQFF. The CDR3 bases are TGTGCCACCAGCAGCCGACTAGCGGACAATGAGCAGTTCTTC.